This T cell receptor (beta chain) comes out of a study of OX40 agonist ivuxolimab in advanced cancers. For context, the study as a whole: Ivuxolimab, which targeted the costimulatory receptor OX40 (CD134), was an agonistic, fully human IgG2 monoclonal antibody. Intravenous ivuxolimab was administered to patients every 2 weeks at six dose levels: 0.01, 0.1, 0.3, 1.5, 3 and 10 mg/kg. Of the roughly 52 dose-escalation patients, hepatocellular carcinoma was present in around 19, melanoma in roughly 15, renal cell carcinoma in 9 and head and neck cancer in 9. In the dose-escalation cohort, more than 75% of patients were male, and the mean age was around 60 years, with a range of roughly 23 to 85. Prior anti-PD-1, anti-PD-L1 or anti-CTLA-4 therapy was permitted, and 40% of dose-escalation patients had received checkpoint inhibitors. Partial responses occurred in three dose-escalation patients: two with cutaneous melanoma and one with hepatocellular carcinoma. Peripheral TCRbeta sequencing was intended to test whether TCR sequence diversity was altered and clonal T-cell expansion was caused by ivuxolimab. The paper reports the monotherapy dose-escalation portion (N of about 50 patients) of the phase I ivuxolimab trial. General conclusions and limits of the study: Which antigens the clonally expanded peripheral T cells were specific for was not determined. In partial responders in the 0.1-3.0 mg/kg groups, normalized peripheral clonal expansion was found to be among the lowest, especially among CD8+ T cells. At doses of 0.1 to 3.0 mg/kg, clonal expansion of both CD4+ and CD8+ T cells in blood was seen between baseline and week 6. After ivuxolimab, more expanded clones were found on average in CD8+ T cells than in CD4+ T cells. Low levels of normalized T-cell clonal expansion were also seen in some patients who did not respond.

Genomic DNA was extracted from sorted cells for sequencing of the TCRbeta CDR3 region. TCRbeta CDR3 regions were sequenced using the immunoSEQ Assay. TCRdb carries this immuneACCESS record with in-frame sequences only. Its versions omit some clonotypes, under half of them owing to an unresolved V gene in the studies checked, with the rest unexplained. This sample holds 15,000 to 20,000 clones; roughly four fifths were observed only once. Over 25% of the sample lies in the top ten. The trial excluded patients who had a history of autoimmune disease or who were on systemic immunosuppression. Peripheral blood for TCR sequencing was collected from all dose cohorts at baseline, on cycle 4 day 1, and on cycle 7 day 1. Samples were obtained from an open-label, multicenter, first-in-human phase I dose-escalation trial of ivuxolimab. Adults with locally advanced or metastatic melanoma, renal cell, hepatocellular, or head and neck squamous cell carcinoma were enrolled in the trial. Before TCR sequencing, CD4+ T cells and CD8+ T cells were sorted from peripheral blood as separate populations.

Compared with the rest of its sample, this clone is medium-sized (0.01 to 0.1%). Its antigen is not yet known. No much larger clonotype is one base removed from it; base qualities were not supplied. Sequenced material: CD4+ or CD8+ T cells sorted from blood, taken in a trial of the OX40 agonist ivuxolimab. The receptor was derived from an adult with an advanced solid tumor such as melanoma, head and neck, liver or kidney cancer.

The CDR3 here reads CASSSDGLGGYTF. The DNA sequence is given as TGTGCCAGCAGCTCGGACGGTCTGGGGGGCTACACCTTC. This chain is built from TRBV11-3 and TRBJ1-2, with an unclear D gene assignment. The trim is 4 bases for V and 8 bases for J, with a gap of 14 bases between the germline ends. Taken from the germline V gene, the CDR1 and CDR2 loops are SGHNT and YENEEA. The CDR3 measures 13 amino acids from cysteine to phenylalanine. CDR3 DNA only is kept here, 39 bases in frame from base 1.